This note documents a single T cell receptor (beta chain) sequence. This clonotype was observed many times. Its antigen is still unknown. The record has no base qualities; no much larger clone is one base away. The entry originates in a study of blood T cells in healthy people across ages (dated by TCRdb to 2014 to 2015). Background on the whole study: In model experiments, template switching captured roughly one uniquely barcoded TCR beta cDNA molecule for every two T cells. The study measured age-related changes in TCR beta repertoire diversity using deep sequencing normalized with unique cDNA molecular identifiers. Four age groups were formed from the donors: young (average 16 years), middle-aged (approximately 40), aged (under 70) and long-lived (about 80). To avoid experimental bias, donors of different ages were distributed randomly across sequencing lanes. The study analyzed two additional independent replicas of 1 million unique cDNA reads from the same blood draw for two donors, one aged 18 to 29 and one aged 80 or older. General conclusions and limits of the study: As age increased, observed TCR beta diversity per million T cells dropped in a roughly linear way, and a significant reduction was already evident by age around 41. Because profiling used bulk unsorted PBMCs, naive and antigen-experienced compartments could not be compared conclusively. Observed TCR beta diversity correlated strongly with the percentage of naive T cells measured by flow cytometry. Donor CMV infection status was unknown, potentially confounding age-related changes in expanded clonotypes. Estimates of total diversity based on one million sequenced T cells were considered lower bounds and underestimates. Compared with the aged group, more naive CD4+ T cells, fewer expanded clones and increased TCR diversity were shown by the long-lived group, suggesting age selection.

The 35 to 40 donors, aged about 6 to 95 years, were systemically healthy Caucasian individuals from Russia. Roughly 9.5 milliliters of peripheral blood were drawn from each donor into EDTA-treated Vacutainer tubes. Ficoll-Paque density-gradient centrifugation was used to isolate PBMCs, with at least 6 million per sample. Trizol reagent was used to extract total RNA from the PBMCs, yielding at least 5.5 micrograms per sample. The percentages of naive CD45RAhigh/CD27high T cells were determined by flow cytometry on a PBMC aliquot from every donor. CDR3 length: 16 amino acids, cysteine to phenylalanine. Only CDR3 DNA is held: 48 bases, read in frame from base 1. CDR1 SGHTA and CDR2 FQGNSA are derived from the germline V gene. V was cut back by 2 bases and J by 6 bases, leaving a gap of 20 bases between them. The method was 5' RACE. The run used an Illumina HiSeq 2500. A second PCR of roughly 7 to 12 cycles was run with a J-beta primer mix and a sample-barcoded 5' primer. A template-switch 5' adaptor carrying 12 random nucleotides introduced a unique molecular identifier onto each TCR beta cDNA molecule. Each sample yielded at least 2.5 million CDR3-containing paired-end reads. First-strand cDNA was synthesized from all RNA with the Mint cDNA synthesis kit, primed by a TRBC-specific oligonucleotide. After uracil-DNA glycosylase treatment, a first 18-cycle PCR used universal primers M1SS and BC2_uni_R on all cDNA. Concerning the study's data processing: For normalization, 1 million high-quality reads were randomly selected from each sample, with every read carrying a distinct molecular identifier. Reads sharing molecular identifiers were discarded rather than binned into consensus sequences. MiTCR, set to a Q25 quality threshold and the strictest error-elimination algorithm, was used for CDR3 identification, clonotype clustering and error correction. A nonparametric unseen species model with Euler transformation was used to estimate lower-bound total TCR beta diversity. TCRdb trimmed public reads at Q25 via fastp, called clones via MiXCR and kept in-frame beta chains. Every distinct CDR3 protein forms one entry, paired with its most common genes and DNA. These V and J calls rely on TCRdb rather than the paper's analysis. Within this sample are around 670,000 distinct CDR3 sequences, with roughly 31% of them counted one time only. The ten largest clones represent roughly 14% of the sample.

The rearranged chain carries TRBV7-2 and TRBJ2-7; 5 matching bases give a weak D call of TRBD2. This clonotype was obtained from a woman older than 75 in good health. The sequenced material came from blood. The sequenced DNA: TGTGCCAGCAGCTTATCGGTCGGGGTTGCCTCCGGCGAGCAGTACTTC. Its protein is CASSLSVGVASGEQYF.